Detailed here is one T cell receptor beta chain. Some clones are missing from TCRdb's copy, which holds only in-frame ones; the method was immunoSEQ multiplex PCR. Among under 250,000 clones listed, approximately 86% were seen once. Trimming removed 3 bases at V and 0 bases at J, with 10 bases between. CDR1 is SGHTA and CDR2 is FQGNSA in the germline V gene. The CDR3 is 15 residues long. This sample stems from a study of blood T cell repertoires in COVID-19. Study background: PBMCs, B-cell-depleted T cells, or T cells provided the cDNA or gDNA that made up the material.

Sequencing was carried out using peripheral blood. The genes are TRBV7-2 and TRBJ2-3; D not certain. The sequence was obtained from a woman aged 65 to 85 with active or convalescent COVID-19. CDR3 protein: CASSFRSTSTDTQYF. Written as DNA, the CDR3 is TGTGCCAGCAGCTTTAGGAGTACTAGCACAGATACGCAGTATTTT. Looking up the rest from reference TRBV7-2 and TRBJ2-3 gives the full variable domain: GAGVSQSPSNKVTEKGKDVELRCDPISGHTALYWYRQSLGQGLEFLIYFQGNSAPDKSGLPSDRFSAERTGGSVSTLTIQRTQQEDSAVYLCASSFRSTSTDTQYFGPGTRLTVL.